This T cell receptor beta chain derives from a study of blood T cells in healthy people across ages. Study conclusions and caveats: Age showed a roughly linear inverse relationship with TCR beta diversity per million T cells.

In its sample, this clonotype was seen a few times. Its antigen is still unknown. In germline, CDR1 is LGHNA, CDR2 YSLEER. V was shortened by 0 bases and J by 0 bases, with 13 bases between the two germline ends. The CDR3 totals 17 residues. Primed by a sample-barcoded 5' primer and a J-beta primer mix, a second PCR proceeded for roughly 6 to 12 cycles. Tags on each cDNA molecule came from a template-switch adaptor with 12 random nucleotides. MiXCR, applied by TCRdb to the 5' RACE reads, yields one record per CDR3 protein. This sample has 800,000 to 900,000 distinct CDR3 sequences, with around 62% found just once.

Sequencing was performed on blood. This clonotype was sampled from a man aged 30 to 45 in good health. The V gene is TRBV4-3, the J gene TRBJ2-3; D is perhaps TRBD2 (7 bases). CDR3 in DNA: TGCGCCAGCAGCCAAGATTGGGGGGGCCCTAGCACAGATACGCAGTATTTT. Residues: CASSQDWGGPSTDTQYF.